This is a list of T cell receptor beta chains from one sample in a study of cytomegalovirus exposure and HLA in healthy donors. Sequenced by immunoSEQ multiplex PCR; TCRdb stores in-frame clones only, minus some. Here the sample spans approximately 200,000 clones, around 82% being singletons. The sequenced material came from PBMCs. All receptors derive from a boy younger than 18 in good health and CMV-seronegative. The CDR3 runs from the conserved cysteine through the conserved F or W. The D gene is left open where the match is weak. Not every row has a clone size; where given, it reads once, few, many or a size class.

TRBJ2-1,TRBD2,NA,TRBV9,CASSLRTSGGSYNEQFF,TGTGCCAGCAGCTTACGGACTAGCGGGGGCTCCTACAATGAGCAGTTCTTC
TRBJ1-2,TRBD1,NA,TRBV4-3,CASSHLLDRGTPFSDGYTF,TGCGCCAGCAGCCACCTTCTCGACAGGGGGACCCCATTTTCCGATGGCTACACCTTC
TRBJ2-7,NA,once,TRBV9,CASSPHRATYEQYF,TGTGCCAGCAGCCCACACAGAGCAACCTACGAGCAGTACTTC
TRBJ1-1,NA,NA,TRBV2,CASSEMTANYEAFF,TGTGCCAGCAGCGAAATGACAGCCAATTATGAAGCTTTCTTT
TRBJ1-5,NA,NA,TRBV18,CASSPTGNSNQPQHF,TGTGCCAGCTCACCAACAGGGAATAGCAATCAGCCCCAGCATTTT
TRBJ1-3,NA,few,TRBV4-1,CASSQGPRVGNTIYF,TGCGCCAGCAGCCAAGGACCCAGGGTTGGAAACACCATATATTTT
TRBJ2-7,TRBD1,NA,TRBV18,CASSPQQGASYEQYF,TGTGCCAGCTCACCTCAACAGGGGGCCTCCTACGAGCAGTACTTC
TRBJ2-1,TRBD2,NA,TRBV19,CASSKTSGRGDNEQFF,TGTGCCAGTAGTAAGACTAGCGGGAGAGGTGACAATGAGCAGTTCTTC
TRBJ1-1,TRBD1,NA,TRBV28,CASSLRQGDTEAFF,TGTGCCAGCAGTCTCCGACAGGGGGACACTGAAGCTTTCTTT
TRBJ2-7,TRBD1,NA,TRBV19,CASSIVAGGGEQYF,TGTGCCAGTAGTATTGTGGCAGGGGGTGGAGAGCAGTACTTC
TRBJ2-7,NA,NA,TRBV4-1,CASSQRGLYEQYF,TGCGCCAGCAGCCAACGGGGACTCTACGAGCAGTACTTC
TRBJ2-1,TRBD2,NA,TRBV2,CASIKEAASGVSEQFF,TGTGCCAGCATCAAAGAAGCGGCTAGCGGGGTCTCTGAGCAGTTCTTC
TRBJ1-4,NA,NA,TRBV28,CASSLRTPGANEKLFF,TGTGCCAGCAGTTTGCGGACTCCAGGGGCTAATGAAAAACTGTTTTTT
TRBJ2-7,NA,NA,TRBV27,CASSSPGGPSSYEQYF,TGTGCCAGCAGTTCCCCCGGGGGGCCGAGCTCCTACGAGCAGTACTTC
TRBJ1-1,NA,many,TRBV28,CASKDSEAFF,TGTGCCAGCAAAGACAGTGAAGCTTTCTTT
TRBJ2-7,NA,NA,TRBV7-6,CASSSGTPFKGGNRSEQYF,TGTGCCAGCAGCTCCGGGACTCCCTTTAAGGGCGGTAACAGGAGCGAGCAGTACTTC
TRBJ1-4,TRBD1,NA,TRBV6-6,CASSLQGAEKLFF,TGTGCCAGCAGTTTACAGGGGGCTGAAAAACTGTTTTTT
TRBJ1-2,TRBD1,NA,TRBV7-8,CASSPPRQGWSNYGYTF,TGTGCCAGCAGCCCCCCAAGACAGGGGTGGTCGAACTATGGCTACACCTTC
TRBJ2-2,TRBD2,NA,TRBV15,CATSRGGGGASTGELFF,TGTGCCACCAGCAGAGGGGGGGGAGGGGCTAGCACCGGGGAGCTGTTTTTT
TRBJ1-1,NA,NA,TRBV19,CASSTFPRTVMNTEAFF,TGTGCCAGTAGTACCTTCCCAAGGACAGTTATGAACACTGAAGCTTTCTTT
TRBJ1-4,NA,NA,TRBV4-1,CASRGGDEKLFF,TGCGCCAGCAGGGGGGGGGATGAAAAACTGTTTTTT
TRBJ2-6,TRBD2,NA,TRBV5-1,CASSLYRAGASGANVLTF,TGCGCCAGCAGCTTGTACCGCGCGGGAGCCTCTGGGGCCAACGTCCTGACTTTC
TRBJ1-2,NA,NA,TRBV6-6,CASSHRDSNYGYTF,TGTGCCAGCAGTCACCGAGATTCTAACTATGGCTACACCTTC
TRBJ1-1,NA,NA,TRBV5-1,CASRGGNTEAFF,TGCGCCAGCAGAGGGGGAAACACTGAAGCTTTCTTT
TRBJ1-6,TRBD1,NA,TRBV27,CASSQGTGVYNSPLHF,TGTGCCAGCAGTCAAGGGACAGGGGTTTATAATTCACCCCTCCACTTT
TRBJ2-2,TRBD1,few,TRBV9,CASSVGPAGGPGELFF,TGTGCCAGCAGCGTAGGCCCCGCAGGGGGCCCCGGGGAGCTGTTTTTT
TRBJ2-4,NA,NA,TRBV14,CASSHSRGSGGRNIQYF,TGTGCCAGCAGCCATTCTAGGGGAAGTGGCGGCAGAAACATTCAGTACTTC
TRBJ2-2,NA,once,TRBV6-4,CASSEEGNTGELFF,TGTGCCAGCAGTGAGGAGGGGAACACCGGGGAGCTGTTTTTT
TRBJ1-2,NA,NA,TRBV7-9,CASSPWGGVGGYTF,TGTGCCAGCAGCCCCTGGGGGGGGGTTGGTGGCTACACCTTC
TRBJ1-5,TRBD1,NA,TRBV30,CAWGTGDHQPQHF,TGTGCCTGGGGGACAGGGGACCATCAGCCCCAGCATTTT
TRBJ1-5,NA,NA,TRBV27,CASKQGGQPQHF,TGTGCCAGCAAACAGGGCGGGCAGCCCCAGCATTTT
TRBJ1-1,NA,NA,TRBV18,CASSPATGHTEAFF,TGTGCCAGCTCACCGGCCACAGGGCATACTGAAGCTTTCTTT
TRBJ2-7,TRBD2,NA,TRBV2,CASSWTSGDREQYF,TGTGCCAGCAGTTGGACTAGCGGAGATCGGGAGCAGTACTTC
TRBJ2-1,TRBD1,NA,TRBV5-1,CASSFTGTGNTHNEQFF,TGCGCCAGCAGTTTCACCGGGACAGGGAATACCCACAATGAGCAGTTCTTC
TRBJ2-3,TRBD2,once,TRBV29-1,CSLGLAAQYF,TGCAGCCTTGGACTAGCGGCGCAGTATTTT
TRBJ1-5,NA,NA,TRBV6-1,CASSEGRLQPQHF,TGTGCCAGCAGTGAAGGAAGACTTCAGCCCCAGCATTTT